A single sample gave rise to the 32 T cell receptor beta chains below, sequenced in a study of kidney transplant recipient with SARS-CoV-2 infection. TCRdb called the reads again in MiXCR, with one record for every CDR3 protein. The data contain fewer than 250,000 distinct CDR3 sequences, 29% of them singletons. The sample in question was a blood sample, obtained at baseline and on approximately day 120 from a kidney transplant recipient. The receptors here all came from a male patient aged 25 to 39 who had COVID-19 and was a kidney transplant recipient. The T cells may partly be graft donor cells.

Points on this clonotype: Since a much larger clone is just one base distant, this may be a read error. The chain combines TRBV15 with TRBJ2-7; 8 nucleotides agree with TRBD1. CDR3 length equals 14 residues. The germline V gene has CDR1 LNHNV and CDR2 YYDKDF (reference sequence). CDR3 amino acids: CATGRGDRSYEQYV. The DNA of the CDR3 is TGTGCCACCGGCAGAGGGGACAGGTCCTACGAGCAGTACGTC.

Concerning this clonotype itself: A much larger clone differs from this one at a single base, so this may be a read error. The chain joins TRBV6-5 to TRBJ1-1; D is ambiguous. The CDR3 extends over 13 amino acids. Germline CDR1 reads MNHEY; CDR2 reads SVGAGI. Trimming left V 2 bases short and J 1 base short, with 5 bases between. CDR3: CASSYEENTEAFF. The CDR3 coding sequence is TGTGCCAGCAGTTACGAGGAGAACACTGAAGCTTTCTTT.

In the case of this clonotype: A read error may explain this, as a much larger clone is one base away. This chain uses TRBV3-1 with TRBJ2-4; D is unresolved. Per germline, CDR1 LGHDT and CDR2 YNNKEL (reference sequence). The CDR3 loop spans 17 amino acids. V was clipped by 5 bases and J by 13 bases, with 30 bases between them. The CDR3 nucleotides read TGTGCCAGCAGCGCGTATGGTCCCATTTCTTTCTCTGAGGCCCAGTACTTC. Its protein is CASSAYGPISFSEAQYF.

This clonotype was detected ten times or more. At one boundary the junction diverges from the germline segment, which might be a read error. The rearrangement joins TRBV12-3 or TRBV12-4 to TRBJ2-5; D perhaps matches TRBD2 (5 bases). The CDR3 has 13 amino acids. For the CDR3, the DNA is TGCGCCAGCAGCTTCGGACTTCAAGAGACCCAGTACTTC. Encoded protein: CASSFGLQETQYF.

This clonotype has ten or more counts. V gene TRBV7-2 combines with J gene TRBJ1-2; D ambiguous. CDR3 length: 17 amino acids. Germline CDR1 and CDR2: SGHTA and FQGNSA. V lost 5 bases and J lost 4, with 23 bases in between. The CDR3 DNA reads TGTGCCAGCAGCCGACCCAGCAGAGACGGAAAGACCTATGGCTACACCTTC. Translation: CASSRPSRDGKTYGYTF.

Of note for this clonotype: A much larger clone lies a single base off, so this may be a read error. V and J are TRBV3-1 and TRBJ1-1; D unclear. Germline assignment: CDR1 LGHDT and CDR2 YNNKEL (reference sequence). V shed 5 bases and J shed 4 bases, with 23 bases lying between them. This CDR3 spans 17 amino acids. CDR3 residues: CASSFRIPTSIRTEAFF. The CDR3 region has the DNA TGTGCCAGCAGCTTCCGTATTCCCACTTCAATTCGCACTGAAGCTTTCTTT.

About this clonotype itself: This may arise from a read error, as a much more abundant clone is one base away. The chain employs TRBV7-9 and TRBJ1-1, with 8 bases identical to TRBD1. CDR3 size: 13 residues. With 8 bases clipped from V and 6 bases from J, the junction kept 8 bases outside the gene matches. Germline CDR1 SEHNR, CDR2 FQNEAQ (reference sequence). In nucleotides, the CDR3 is TGTGCCAGCGCCACAGGGGGAGGAGCTGAAGCTTTCTTT. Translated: CASATGGGAEAFF.

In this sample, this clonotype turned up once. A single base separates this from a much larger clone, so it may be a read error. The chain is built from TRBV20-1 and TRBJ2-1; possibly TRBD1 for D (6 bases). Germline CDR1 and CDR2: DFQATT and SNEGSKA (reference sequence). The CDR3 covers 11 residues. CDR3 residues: CSARTTQGQLF. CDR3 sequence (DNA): TGCAGTGCTAGGACTACTCAGGGGCAGCTCTTC.

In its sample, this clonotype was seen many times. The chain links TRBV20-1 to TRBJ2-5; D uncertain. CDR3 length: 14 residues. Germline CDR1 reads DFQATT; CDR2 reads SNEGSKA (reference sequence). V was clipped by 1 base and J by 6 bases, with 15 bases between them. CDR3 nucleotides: TGCAGTGCTAGAGGGCAAGGAATCGGAAAGACCCAGTACTTC. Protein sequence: CSARGQGIGKTQYF.

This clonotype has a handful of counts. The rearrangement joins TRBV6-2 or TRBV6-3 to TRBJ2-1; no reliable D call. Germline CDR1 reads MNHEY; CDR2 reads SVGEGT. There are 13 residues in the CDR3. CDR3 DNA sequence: TGTGGCACCAGCCTATTCGGTAACAATGAGCAGTTCTTC. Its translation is CGTSLFGNNEQFF.

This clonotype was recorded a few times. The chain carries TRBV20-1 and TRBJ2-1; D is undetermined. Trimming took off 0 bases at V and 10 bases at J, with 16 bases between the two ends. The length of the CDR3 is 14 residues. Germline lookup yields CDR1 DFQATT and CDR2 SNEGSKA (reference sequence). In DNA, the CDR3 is TGCAGTGCTAGAGATCGGCTGGGTCTGGGGGAGCAGTTCTTC. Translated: CSARDRLGLGEQFF.

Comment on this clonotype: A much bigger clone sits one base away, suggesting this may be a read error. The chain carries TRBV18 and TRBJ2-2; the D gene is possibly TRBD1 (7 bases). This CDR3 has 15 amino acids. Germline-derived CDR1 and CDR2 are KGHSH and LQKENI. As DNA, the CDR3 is TGTGCCAGCTCACCCACCGACAGGGACGCCGGGGGGCTGTTTTTT. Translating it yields CASSPTDRDAGGLFF.

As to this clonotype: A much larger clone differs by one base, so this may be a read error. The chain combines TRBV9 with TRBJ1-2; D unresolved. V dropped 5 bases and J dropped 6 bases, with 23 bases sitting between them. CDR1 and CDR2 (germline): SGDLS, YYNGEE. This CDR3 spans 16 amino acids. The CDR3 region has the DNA TGTGCCAGCAGGACCGGGTACTCAAGAAAGACCCATGGCTACACCTTC. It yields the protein CASRTGYSRKTHGYTF.

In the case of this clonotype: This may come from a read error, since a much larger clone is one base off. As DNA, the CDR3 is TGTGCCAGCAGCCGAGTCGGACAGGGGATGGAGACCCAGTACTTC. Translation: CASSRVGQGMETQYF. The chain joins TRBV3-1 to TRBJ2-5; TRBD1 agrees at 9 bases. Germline V gene data show CDR1 as LGHDT and CDR2 as YNNKEL (reference sequence). CDR3 length equals 15 residues. V was clipped by 4 bases and J by 5 bases; unmatched bases: 8.

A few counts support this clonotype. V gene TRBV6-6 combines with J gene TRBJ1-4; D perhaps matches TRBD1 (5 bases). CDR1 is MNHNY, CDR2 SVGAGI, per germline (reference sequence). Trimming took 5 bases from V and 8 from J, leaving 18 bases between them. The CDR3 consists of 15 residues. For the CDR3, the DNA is TGTGCCAGCAGTAGGGGATGGAGTATAGGGGAAAAACTGTTTTTT. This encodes CASSRGWSIGEKLFF.

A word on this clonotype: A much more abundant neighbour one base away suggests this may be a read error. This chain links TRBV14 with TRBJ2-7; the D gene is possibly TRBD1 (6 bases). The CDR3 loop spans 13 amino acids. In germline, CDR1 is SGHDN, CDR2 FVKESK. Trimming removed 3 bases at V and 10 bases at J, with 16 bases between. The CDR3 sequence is CASSQHRVSDQYF. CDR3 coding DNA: TGTGCCAGCAGCCAGCACAGGGTTTCCGACCAGTACTTC.

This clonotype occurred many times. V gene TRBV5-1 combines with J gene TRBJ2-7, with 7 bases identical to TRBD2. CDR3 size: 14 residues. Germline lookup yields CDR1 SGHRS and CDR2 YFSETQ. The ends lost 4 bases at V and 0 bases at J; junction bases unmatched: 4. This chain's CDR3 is CASSLLAASYEQYF. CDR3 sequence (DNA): TGCGCCAGCAGCCTGCTAGCGGCCTCCTACGAGCAGTACTTC.

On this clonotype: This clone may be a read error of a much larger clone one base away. CDR3 sequence: CSVERGTSGMGEPFF. The CDR3 DNA is TGCAGCGTTGAAAGGGGGACTAGCGGGATGGGGGAGCCGTTTTTT. V gene TRBV29-1 combines with J gene TRBJ2-2, with TRBD2 identical over 13 bases. This CDR3 is built from 15 residues. CDR1 and CDR2 (germline): SQVTM, ANQGSEA.

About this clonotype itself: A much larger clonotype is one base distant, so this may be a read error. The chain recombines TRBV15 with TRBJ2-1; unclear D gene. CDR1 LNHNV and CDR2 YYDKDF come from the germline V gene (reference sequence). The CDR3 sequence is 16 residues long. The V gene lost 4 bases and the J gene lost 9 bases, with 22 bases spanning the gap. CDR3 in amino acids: CATSTEQPRYGVEQFF. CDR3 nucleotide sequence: TGTGCCACCAGCACAGAGCAGCCACGTTATGGGGTTGAGCAGTTCTTC.

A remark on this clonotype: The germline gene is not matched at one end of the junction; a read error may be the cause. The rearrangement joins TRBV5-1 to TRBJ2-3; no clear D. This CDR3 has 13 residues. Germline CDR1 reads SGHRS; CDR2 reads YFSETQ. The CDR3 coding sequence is TGCACCAGCAGCTCGCTTAGCACAGATACGCAGTATTTT. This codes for CTSSSLSTDTQYF.

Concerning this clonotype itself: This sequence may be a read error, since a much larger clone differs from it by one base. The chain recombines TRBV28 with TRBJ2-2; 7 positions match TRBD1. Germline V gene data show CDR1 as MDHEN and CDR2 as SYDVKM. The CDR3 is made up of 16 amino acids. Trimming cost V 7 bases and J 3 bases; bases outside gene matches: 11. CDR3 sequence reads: CASTQVETGYTGELFF. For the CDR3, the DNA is TGTGCCAGCACTCAGGTCGAGACAGGGTACACCGGGGAGCTGTTTTTT.

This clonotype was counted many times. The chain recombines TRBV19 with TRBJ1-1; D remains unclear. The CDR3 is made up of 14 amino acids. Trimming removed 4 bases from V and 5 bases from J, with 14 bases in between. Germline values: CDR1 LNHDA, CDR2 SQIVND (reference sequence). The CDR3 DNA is TGTGCCAGTAGTACACATCGGCAGAGTACTGAAGCTTTCTTT. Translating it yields CASSTHRQSTEAFF.

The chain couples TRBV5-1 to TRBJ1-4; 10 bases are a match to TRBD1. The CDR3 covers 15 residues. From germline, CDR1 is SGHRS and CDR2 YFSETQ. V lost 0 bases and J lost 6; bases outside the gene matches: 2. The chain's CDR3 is CASSLDGTGDEKLFF. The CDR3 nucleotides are TGCGCCAGCAGCTTGGATGGGACAGGGGATGAAAAACTGTTTTTT.

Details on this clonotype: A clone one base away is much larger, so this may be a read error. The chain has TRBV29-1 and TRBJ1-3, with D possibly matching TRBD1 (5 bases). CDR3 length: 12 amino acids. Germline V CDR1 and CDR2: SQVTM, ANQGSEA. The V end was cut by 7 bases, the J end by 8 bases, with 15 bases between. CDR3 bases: TGCAGCGCCGGCGGGATGGGGGACACCATATATTTT. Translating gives CSAGGMGDTIYF.

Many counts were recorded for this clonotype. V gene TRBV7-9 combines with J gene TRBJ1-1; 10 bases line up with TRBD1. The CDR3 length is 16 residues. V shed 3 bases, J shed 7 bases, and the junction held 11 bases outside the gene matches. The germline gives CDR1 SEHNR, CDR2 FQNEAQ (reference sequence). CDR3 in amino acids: CASSLGQGQGNDEAFF. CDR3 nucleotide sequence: TGTGCCAGCAGCTTGGGTCAGGGACAGGGGAATGATGAAGCTTTCTTT.

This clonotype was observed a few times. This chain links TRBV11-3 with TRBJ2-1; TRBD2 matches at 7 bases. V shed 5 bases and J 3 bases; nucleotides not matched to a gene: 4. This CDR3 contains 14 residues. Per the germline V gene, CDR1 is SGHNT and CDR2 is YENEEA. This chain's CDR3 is CASSPGRNYNEQFF. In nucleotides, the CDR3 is TGTGCCAGCAGCCCCGGGAGGAACTACAATGAGCAGTTCTTC.

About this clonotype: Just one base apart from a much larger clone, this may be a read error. Here the CDR3 DNA reads TGTGCCGGCAAAACCGGGACATTTCGGGAAGCTTTCTTT. It translates to CAGKTGTFREAFF. The chain uses TRBV12-3 or TRBV12-4 and TRBJ1-1; D possibly corresponds to TRBD1 (6 bases). The length of the CDR3 is 13 residues. With 11 bases removed from V and 8 bases from J, the gap between germline ends came to 21 bases.

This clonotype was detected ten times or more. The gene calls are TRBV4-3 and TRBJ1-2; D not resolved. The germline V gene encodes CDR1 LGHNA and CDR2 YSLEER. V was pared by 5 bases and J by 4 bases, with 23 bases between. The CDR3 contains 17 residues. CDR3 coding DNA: TGCGCCAGCAGCTCGGAGCGAGGACGTCGAAAGACCTATGGCTACACCTTC. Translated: CASSSERGRRKTYGYTF.

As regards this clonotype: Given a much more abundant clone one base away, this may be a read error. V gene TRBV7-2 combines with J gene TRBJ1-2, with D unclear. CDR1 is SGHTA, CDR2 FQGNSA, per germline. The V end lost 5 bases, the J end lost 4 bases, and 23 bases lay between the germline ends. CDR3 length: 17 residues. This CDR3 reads CASSPYYRDGKIYGYTF. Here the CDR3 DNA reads TGTGCCAGCAGCCCTTATTACAGAGACGGAAAGATCTATGGCTACACCTTC.

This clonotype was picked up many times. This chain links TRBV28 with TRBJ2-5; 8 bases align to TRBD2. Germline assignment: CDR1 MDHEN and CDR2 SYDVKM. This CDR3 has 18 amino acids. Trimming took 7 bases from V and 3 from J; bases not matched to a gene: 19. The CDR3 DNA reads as TGTGCCAGCACCCACGGGAGGGGCGGACGCGTAGATGAAGAGACCCAGTACTTC. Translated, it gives CASTHGRGGRVDEETQYF.

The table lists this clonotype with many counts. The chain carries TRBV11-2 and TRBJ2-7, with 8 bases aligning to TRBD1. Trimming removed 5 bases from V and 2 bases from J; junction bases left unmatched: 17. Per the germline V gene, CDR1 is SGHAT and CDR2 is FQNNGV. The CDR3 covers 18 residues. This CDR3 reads CASSHTRTGLMLAYEQYF. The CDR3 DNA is TGTGCCAGCAGCCACACCCGGACAGGGCTGATGTTAGCCTACGAGCAGTACTTC.

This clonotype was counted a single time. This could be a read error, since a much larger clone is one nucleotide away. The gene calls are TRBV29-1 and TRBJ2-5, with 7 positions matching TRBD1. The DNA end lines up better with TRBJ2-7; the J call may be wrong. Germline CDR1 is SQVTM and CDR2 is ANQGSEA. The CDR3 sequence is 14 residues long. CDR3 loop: CSIGAGTDIHEQYF. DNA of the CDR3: TGCAGCATAGGGGCCGGGACAGATATCCACGAGCAGTACTTC.